These 20 T cell receptor beta chains were sequenced from one sample in a study of blood T cell repertoires in COVID-19. Data came from immunoSEQ multiplex PCR; TCRdb stores just in-frame clones and leaves some out. The table includes 35,000 to 45,000 clones, about 85% detected once. Sequencing was performed on peripheral blood. The receptors derive from a man aged 50-59 years with active COVID-19.

The CDR3 protein is CASSPRDSDGYTF. The CDR3 DNA sequence: TGTGCCAGCAGCCCCCGGGACAGCGATGGCTACACCTTC. This chain uses TRBV7-2 with TRBJ1-2; 7 bases agree with TRBD1. V was clipped by 5 bases and J by 6 bases; unmatched bases: 6. The CDR3 is 13 residues long. Germline V lookup: CDR1 SGHTA, CDR2 FQGNSA. The variable domain in full, with the rest retrieved from reference TRBV7-2 and TRBJ1-2, is GAGVSQSPSNKVTEKGKDVELRCDPISGHTALYWYRQSLGQGLEFLIYFQGNSAPDKSGLPSDRFSAERTGGSVSTLTIQRTQQEDSAVYLCASSPRDSDGYTFGSGTRLTVV.

The chain employs TRBV7-9 and TRBJ1-4; D is undetermined. The V end was cut by 1 base, the J end by 10 bases, with 7 bases between. Germline CDR1 reads SEHNR; CDR2 reads FQNEAQ (reference sequence). The CDR3 is 12 amino acids. CDR3: CASSLDLGKLFF. CDR3 nucleotides: TGTGCCAGCAGCTTAGATCTAGGAAAACTGTTTTTT.

The sample holds one count of this clone. The genes are TRBV11-3 and TRBJ2-5, with D possibly being TRBD1 (6 bases). CDR1 is SGHNT, CDR2 YENEEA, per germline. The CDR3 totals 14 residues. V lost 5 bases, J lost 1 base, and 11 bases lay in between. For the CDR3, the DNA is TGTGCCAGCAGCCACCGGGACACCCAAGAGACCCAGTACTTC. Translating gives CASSHRDTQETQYF.

This clone has a handful of counts. This chain links TRBV5-1 with TRBJ2-7; TRBD2 agrees at 8 bases. The CDR3 is 14 amino acids. The germline V gene encodes CDR1 SGHRS and CDR2 YFSETQ. V shed 4 bases and J 5 bases; nucleotides not matched to a gene: 8. CDR3 nucleotide sequence: TGCGCCAGCAGCGGTAGCGGGGAGCGCAACGAGCAGTACTTC. This sequence encodes CASSGSGERNEQYF.

This clone has just a few counts. This chain joins TRBV18 and TRBJ1-1; a possible D gene is TRBD1 (5 bases). This CDR3 has 13 residues. Trimming removed 4 bases at V and 4 bases at J, with 10 bases between. CDR1 and CDR2 from the germline V gene are KGHSH and LQKENI. The CDR3 sequence: CASSLVGGTEAFF. Here the CDR3 DNA reads TGTGCCAGCTCACTGGTGGGGGGCACTGAAGCTTTCTTT.

J is TRBJ1-4 and V is TRBV7-9; 11 bases agree with TRBD1. After removal of 5 bases from V and 3 bases from J, the junction contained 5 bases not matched to a gene. The CDR3 consists of 16 residues. From germline, CDR1 is SEHNR and CDR2 FQNEAQ (reference sequence). In DNA, the CDR3 is TGTGCCAGCAGCACGGGACAGGGGGTGTCTAATGAAAAACTGTTTTTT. It translates to CASSTGQGVSNEKLFF.

The chain carries TRBV5-1 and TRBJ2-5, with 12 bases identical to TRBD1. The CDR3 loop spans 16 amino acids. V shed 2 bases, J shed 4 bases, and the junction held 6 bases outside the gene matches. Germline CDR1 reads SGHRS; CDR2 reads YFSETQ. The CDR3 is CASSLPGTGGIETQYF. DNA for the CDR3: TGCGCCAGCAGCTTACCCGGGACAGGGGGCATAGAGACCCAGTACTTC. The entire variable domain, with the rest obtained from reference TRBV5-1 and TRBJ2-5, is as follows: KAGVTQTPRYLIKTRGQQVTLSCSPISGHRSVSWYQQTPGQGLQFLFEYFSETQRNKGNFPGRFSGRQFSNSRSEMNVSTLELGDSALYLCASSLPGTGGIETQYFGPGTRLLVL.

The V call is TRBV6-5, the J call TRBJ1-1; the D is unclear. V lost 6 bases to trimming and J lost 11 bases, with 22 bases between them. This CDR3 is 14 amino acids long. Germline loops: CDR1 MNHEY, CDR2 SVGAGI. CDR3 sequence (DNA): TGTGCCAGCAGACCATGGCGGAGCAGAGTTTCGGCTTTCTTT. It yields the protein CASRPWRSRVSAFF.

The CDR3 here is CASSLGQGALLGYTF. In DNA form, the CDR3 reads TGTGCCAGCAGCCTAGGACAGGGGGCCCTTCTTGGCTACACCTTC. The V call is TRBV9, the J call TRBJ1-2; 11 positions agree with TRBD1. There are 15 residues in the CDR3. The V and J ends lost 4 bases and 7 bases, in that order; junction bases with no gene match: 9. CDR1 and CDR2 (germline): SGDLS, YYNGEE.

The chain uses TRBV4-1 and TRBJ2-5, with 7 bases fitting TRBD2. V gave up 1 base and J gave up 5 bases; unmatched junction bases: 13. The CDR3 runs to 17 residues. Germline CDR1 MGHRA, CDR2 YSYEKL. The CDR3 reads CASSQGPAAGDRETQYF. The CDR3 nucleotides are TGCGCCAGCAGCCAAGGGCCGGCGGCGGGAGATAGGGAGACCCAGTACTTC.

CDR3 DNA: TGTGCCAGCAGCGTAGAGGCAGGGTCCTACGAGCAGTACTTC. It codes for CASSVEAGSYEQYF. The V call is TRBV9, the J call TRBJ2-7, with D possibly TRBD1 on 5 matching bases. V shed 0 bases and J shed 1 base, with 8 bases lying between them. There are 14 residues in the CDR3. Germline-derived CDR1 and CDR2 are SGDLS and YYNGEE.

The CDR3 region has the DNA TGTGCCAGCAGTCAGACAGGGGCTCGCACCGGGGAGCTGTTTTTT. It translates to CASSQTGARTGELFF. The chain links TRBV2 to TRBJ2-2; 8 bases agree with TRBD1. Trimming took 5 bases from V and 4 from J; bases not matched to a gene: 6. This CDR3 spans 15 amino acids. From germline, CDR1 is SNHLY and CDR2 FYNNEI. The variable domain in full, completed from reference TRBV2 and TRBJ2-2, reads EPEVTQTPSHQVTQMGQEVILRCVPISNHLYFYWYRQILGQKVEFLVSFYNNEISEKSEIFDDQFSVERPDGSNFTLKIRSTKLEDSAMYFCASSQTGARTGELFFGEGSRLTVL.

The chain combines TRBV6-5 with TRBJ1-4, with TRBD1 matching 10 bases. Losses at the gene ends were 6 bases for V and 5 bases for J; bases not matched to a gene: 3. CDR1 is MNHEY, CDR2 SVGAGI, per germline. The CDR3 runs to 14 residues. The CDR3 sequence is CASSPGQGNEKLFF. In nucleotides, the CDR3 is TGTGCCAGCAGCCCGGGACAGGGGAATGAAAAACTGTTTTTT.

The chain combines TRBV5-4 with TRBJ1-1, with TRBD1 identical over 7 bases. The germline CDR1 and CDR2 sequences are SGHNT and YYREEE (reference sequence). J was trimmed by 0 bases and V by 1 base; bases with no gene match: 6. This CDR3 is built from 16 residues. As DNA, the CDR3 is TGTGCCAGCAGCTTGTCCGGGCAGGGGGTGAACACTGAAGCTTTCTTT. This encodes CASSLSGQGVNTEAFF.

This chain joins TRBV7-8 and TRBJ2-7; 12 bases line up with TRBD2. The CDR3 has 14 residues. Trimming at V came to 4 bases and at J to 3 bases, leaving 1 base not matched to a gene. CDR1 SGHVS and CDR2 FQNEAQ come from the germline V gene. The DNA for the CDR3 is TGTGCCAGCAGCTCGGGACTAGCGGGCTACGAGCAGTACTTC. This translates into CASSSGLAGYEQYF. Together with reference TRBV7-8 and TRBJ2-7, the CDR3 gives the full variable domain: GAGVSQSPRYKVAKRGQDVALRCDPISGHVSLFWYQQALGQGPEFLTYFQNEAQLDKSGLPSDRFFAERPEGSVSTLKIQRTQQEDSAVYLCASSSGLAGYEQYFGPGTRLTVT.

DNA for the CDR3: TGTGCCAGCAGCCTGGGAGTCACTAGTTCACCCCTCCACTTT. Translation: CASSLGVTSSPLHF. The chain uses TRBV9 and TRBJ1-6; D gene uncertain. The CDR3 has 14 residues. The germline CDR1 and CDR2 sequences are SGDLS and YYNGEE. V gave up 4 bases and J gave up 9 bases, with 14 bases separating them.

V and J are TRBV28 and TRBJ2-7, with 7 nucleotides matching TRBD1. Per the germline V gene, CDR1 is MDHEN and CDR2 is SYDVKM. The CDR3 consists of 15 residues. J lost 3 bases, V lost 2 bases, and 7 bases had no gene match. This CDR3 is CASSLLRTGHYEQYF. CDR3 in DNA: TGTGCCAGCAGTTTACTAAGGACAGGTCACTACGAGCAGTACTTC.

The chain uses TRBV7-3 and TRBJ2-1; possible D gene TRBD2, 5 bases. V was cut by 1 base and J by 5 bases, with 15 bases left in between. CDR3 length: 16 amino acids. Per the germline V gene, CDR1 is SGHTA and CDR2 is FQGTGA. The CDR3 coding sequence is TGTGCCAGCAGCTTAAATCGTTGGGAGATAAACAATGAGCAGTTCTTC. It specifies CASSLNRWEINNEQFF.

The count of this clone is one. The CDR3 is CASGAGTGLLRQFF. The CDR3 DNA follows: TGTGCCAGTGGAGCCGGGACAGGGTTGTTACGGCAGTTCTTC. V and J are TRBV19 and TRBJ2-1; TRBD1 matches at 9 bases. The germline gives CDR1 LNHDA, CDR2 SQIVND (reference sequence). The CDR3 consists of 14 residues. V was clipped by 8 bases and J by 12 bases; unmatched bases: 14.

This clone was seen a few times. The junction shows a germline mismatch at one end, possibly a read error. The rearrangement joins TRBV29-1 to TRBJ2-1, with 10 positions matching TRBD2. Germline CDR1 is SQVTM and CDR2 is ANQGSEA. The CDR3 covers 14 residues. The CDR3 DNA reads as TGCAGCGTCGAAGGTGGTCTAGCGGGGGCGGAGCAGTTCTTC. It specifies CSVEGGLAGAEQFF.